This T cell receptor beta chain comes out of a study of blood T cell repertoires in COVID-19. Study-wide context: Samples of COVID-19 (acute and convalescent) were obtained from the United States, Italy and Spain. Nucleic acid was either cDNA or gDNA, and it came from T cells, B-cell-depleted T cells, or PBMCs.

Authors' processing steps: Scientists estimated how many nucleated cells there were by amplifying reference gene primers. TCRdb keeps only in-frame clones here, not all; method: immunoSEQ multiplex PCR. That table supplies the V and J calls and clone size; D and trimming were determined from the DNA. The sample lists around 72,000 clones, approximately 82% seen once, with 15% to 20% in the top ten. There are 15 residues in the CDR3. Germline assignment: CDR1 MNHEY and CDR2 SVGEGT. Trimming stripped 3 bases from V and 4 bases from J, with 15 bases between. The clonotype originates from a woman older than 75 with acute or convalescent COVID-19. The sample taken for sequencing was peripheral blood. This rearrangement joins TRBV6-2 or TRBV6-3 to TRBJ2-5; perhaps TRBD2 as D (7 bases). The DNA of the CDR3 is TGTGCCAGCAGTTATGGGGGGGGGCCCTCAGAGACCCAGTACTTC. Amino acids: CASSYGGGPSETQYF.